The entry that follows covers one T cell receptor (beta chain) sequence. Its antigen is currently unknown. The CDR3 is made up of 14 amino acids. The germline V and J ends were trimmed by 4 bases and 3 bases, with 7 bases remaining between them. The germline V gene encodes CDR1 SNHLY and CDR2 FYNNEI. The data were taken from a study of shared clonotypes between healthy human individuals. Study-wide results and caveats: Rarefaction curves obtained for sorted subsets showed sequencing incomplete despite large depth. How much donors shared clonotypes was expected to be affected by sequencing depth.

Every subset had its genomic DNA shared out evenly among several immunoSEQ plates. Repertoires were generated with immunoSEQ multiplex PCR, while TCRdb's copy carries only in-frame clones and drops some. The data show under 2.5 million clones, around 90% seen once. The V gene is TRBV2, the J gene TRBJ2-6; TRBD1 or TRBD2 may be the D gene (5 bases each). The sequenced material came from naive CD4+ T cells from PBMCs. Subset meaning: CD45RA+ positively selected. This TCR came from a man between 18 and 35 years old in good health. Some clones in this sample may be carry-over from other donors' samples. The chain's CDR3 is CASSVRGGANVLTF. The CDR3 DNA reads as TGTGCCAGCAGTGTGAGGGGTGGGGCCAACGTCCTGACTTTC.